This entry lists 28 T cell receptor beta chains sequenced from one sample in a study of monozygotic twins with cystic fibrosis. Data came from immunoSEQ multiplex PCR; TCRdb stores just in-frame clones and leaves some out. The data hold approximately 34,000 clones, with roughly 97% observed a single time. Sample: blood. The receptors come from a girl aged 2 to 9 with cystic fibrosis.

This clone showed up just once. The V gene is TRBV5-6, the J gene TRBJ1-1; D gene unclear. The V and J ends lost 7 bases and 2 bases respectively, with 15 bases between them. This CDR3 comprises 14 residues. Germline-derived CDR1 and CDR2 are SGHDT and YYEEEE. Here the CDR3 reads CASQEGTINTEAFF. The CDR3 DNA is TGTGCCAGCCAGGAGGGCACGATTAACACTGAAGCTTTCTTT.

This rearrangement joins TRBV28 to TRBJ1-2; no clear D gene. V lost 5 bases and J lost 0, with 13 bases in between. This CDR3 comprises 15 residues. Germline assignment: CDR1 MDHEN and CDR2 SYDVKM. CDR3 bases: TGTGCCAGCAGTCCACCAGGAGCCTCTAACTATGGCTACACCTTC. Protein sequence: CASSPPGASNYGYTF.

The chain uses TRBV10-3 and TRBJ2-3, with 7 nucleotides matching TRBD2. CDR1 ENHRY and CDR2 SYGVKD come from the germline V gene. The CDR3 totals 13 residues. V gave up 10 bases and J gave up 2 bases; unmatched junction bases: 6. CDR3 sequence (DNA): TGTGCCACCCTAGCGGAACTCACAGATACGCAGTATTTT. It translates to CATLAELTDTQYF.

The chain is built from TRBV7-2 and TRBJ1-2, with 7 bases fitting TRBD1. The J segment lost 0 bases and the V segment lost 5 bases, leaving 12 bases of the junction unmatched. The CDR3 runs 17 residues. Germline assignment: CDR1 SGHTA and CDR2 FQGNSA. DNA for the CDR3: TGTGCCAGCAGCAGACAGGGCTCAAATAAGCCTAACTATGGCTACACCTTC. It codes for CASSRQGSNKPNYGYTF.

The V gene is TRBV5-1, the J gene TRBJ2-1; TRBD2 aligns across 16 bases. The CDR3 runs to 17 residues. J lost 6 bases, V lost 2 bases, and 5 bases had no gene match. Germline CDR1 and CDR2: SGHRS and YFSETQ. CDR3 bases: TGCGCCAGCAGCTTACCGGGACTAGCGGGAGGGATCAATGAGCAGTTCTTC. Translation gives CASSLPGLAGGINEQFF.

The CDR3 DNA follows: TGTGCCAGCAATGGTTACTTCTCCTATGGCTACACCTTC. This codes for CASNGYFSYGYTF. This chain joins TRBV6-5 and TRBJ1-2, with D unclear. Germline V CDR1 and CDR2: MNHEY, SVGAGI. This CDR3 contains 13 residues. Trimming left V 7 bases short and J 4 bases short, with 13 bases between.

The CDR3: CASSLAWDTQYF. The CDR3 DNA is TGTGCCAGCAGTTTGGCCTGGGATACGCAGTATTTT. The chain has TRBV28 and TRBJ2-3; D is uncertain. The CDR3 length is 12 residues. In germline, CDR1 is MDHEN, CDR2 SYDVKM. V was pared by 3 bases and J by 6 bases, with 7 bases between.

V usage is TRBV9 and J usage is TRBJ2-1; TRBD2 matches at 7 bases. With V trimmed by 0 bases and J by 4 bases, 7 bases remained unmatched. This CDR3 comprises 16 residues. From germline, CDR1 is SGDLS and CDR2 YYNGEE. The CDR3 nucleotides are TGTGCCAGCAGCGTAGATGGGCTAGCGGTTTACAATGAGCAGTTCTTC. Amino acids: CASSVDGLAVYNEQFF.

V gene TRBV5-1 combines with J gene TRBJ1-1; weak D call: TRBD1 (6 bases). CDR3 length: 14 residues. Germline V gives CDR1 SGHRS, CDR2 YFSETQ. V lost 1 base, J lost 0 bases, and 7 bases lay in between. The CDR3 sequence is CASSLWDMNTEAFF. Written as DNA, the CDR3 is TGCGCCAGCAGCTTGTGGGACATGAACACTGAAGCTTTCTTT.

Comment on this clone: The sample holds other DNA sequences that translate to the same CDR3. This chain uses TRBV19 with TRBJ2-7, with 8 positions matching TRBD2. This CDR3 has 13 amino acids. Per the germline V gene, CDR1 is LNHDA and CDR2 is SQIVND (reference sequence). V shed 5 bases, J shed 2 bases, and the junction held 2 bases outside the gene matches. The CDR3 DNA reads as TGTGCCAGTAGTTTGGGACTAGCCTACGAGCAGTACTTC. Translating gives CASSLGLAYEQYF.

The chain recombines TRBV28 with TRBJ2-7, with 13 bases that match TRBD2. The germline V gene has CDR1 MDHEN and CDR2 SYDVKM. The length of the CDR3 is 15 residues. Trimming at V came to 5 bases and at J to 6 bases, leaving 7 bases not matched to a gene. CDR3: CASSPGLAGVGEQYF. The CDR3, as DNA: TGTGCCAGCAGTCCCGGACTAGCGGGAGTTGGCGAGCAGTACTTC.

The CDR3, as DNA: TGTGCCAGCAGCTTGCAAGATGATAGCAATCAGCCCCAGCATTTT. Its translation is CASSLQDDSNQPQHF. V is TRBV5-5 and J is TRBJ1-5, with D uncertain. The V gene's germline CDR1 is SGHKS and CDR2 YYEKEE (reference sequence). Trimming removed 1 base from V and 0 bases from J, with 8 bases in between. This CDR3 has 15 amino acids.

CDR3 in amino acids: CASRIGQGGYGYTF. The CDR3 coding sequence is TGTGCCAGTAGAATCGGTCAGGGAGGCTATGGCTACACCTTC. The chain is built from TRBV19 and TRBJ1-2; tentatively, D is TRBD1 (5 bases). This CDR3 is 14 amino acids long. Germline assignment: CDR1 LNHDA and CDR2 SQIVND (reference sequence). V was cut by 6 bases and J by 4 bases, with 15 bases left in between.

V and J are TRBV30 and TRBJ2-7; D not certain. Trimming removed 2 bases at V and 1 base at J, with 9 bases between. The CDR3 runs 13 residues. In germline, CDR1 is GTSNPN, CDR2 SVGIG (reference sequence). The CDR3, as DNA: TGTGCCTGGAGTTTTGCCGGTTCCTACGAGCAGTACTTC. This codes for CAWSFAGSYEQYF. The entire variable domain, with the rest obtained from reference TRBV30 and TRBJ2-7, is as follows: SQTIHQWPATLVQPVGSPLSLECTVEGTSNPNLYWYRQAAGRGLQLLFYSVGIGQISSEVPQNLSASRPQDRQFILSSKKLLLSDSGFYLCAWSFAGSYEQYFGPGTRLTVT.

The rearrangement uses TRBV4-1 and TRBJ2-1, with a weak D call TRBD1 (5 bases). The V end was cut by 1 base, the J end by 7 bases, with 8 bases between. Germline assignment: CDR1 MGHRA and CDR2 YSYEKL. The CDR3 is 13 residues long. The CDR3, as DNA: TGCGCCAGCAGCCAAGTCAGGGCAAATGAGCAGTTCTTC. Translating gives CASSQVRANEQFF.

The rearrangement links TRBV5-1 to TRBJ1-4; the D is unclear. The germline V gene has CDR1 SGHRS and CDR2 YFSETQ. The CDR3 consists of 14 residues. The ends were cut back, 0 bases at V and 8 bases at J, with 11 bases in the middle. The CDR3 is CASSLGQSLEKLFF. In DNA, the CDR3 is TGCGCCAGCAGCTTGGGGCAGTCCCTAGAAAAACTGTTTTTT.

In this sample, this clone turned up once. DNA of the CDR3: TGTGCCAGCAGCTATAGAGGGACAGGGGGACGGGGGACCCAGTACTTC. Translated, it gives CASSYRGTGGRGTQYF. The J gene is TRBJ2-5, the V gene TRBV13, with 11 bases aligning to TRBD1. V shed 4 bases and J 7 bases; nucleotides not matched to a gene: 11. The CDR3 is 16 residues long. The germline gives CDR1 PRHDT, CDR2 FYEKMQ (reference sequence).

This chain links TRBV30 with TRBJ2-1; 10 bases agree with TRBD2. The CDR3 length is 17 residues. Germline assignment: CDR1 GTSNPN and CDR2 SVGIG (reference sequence). Trimming at V came to 0 bases and at J to 8 bases, leaving 13 bases not matched to a gene. The DNA for the CDR3 is TGTGCCTGGAGTGTGGGGTTCAGCGGGAGGGCCTGGTATGAGCAGTTCTTC. It encodes CAWSVGFSGRAWYEQFF.

The V and J genes are TRBV5-6 and TRBJ2-1, with D perhaps assigned TRBD1 or TRBD2 (5 bases each). The CDR3 is 12 residues long. Looked up from germline, CDR1 is SGHDT and CDR2 is YYEEEE. V dropped 0 bases and J dropped 9 bases, with 7 bases sitting between them. The CDR3 is CASSLVGTEQFF. In nucleotides, the CDR3 is TGTGCCAGCAGCTTGGTAGGGACTGAGCAGTTCTTC. The entire variable domain, with the rest obtained from reference TRBV5-6 and TRBJ2-1, is as follows: DAGVTQSPTHLIKTRGQQVTLRCSPKSGHDTVSWYQQALGQGPQFIFQYYEEEERQRGNFPDRFSGHQFPNYSSELNVNALLLGDSALYLCASSLVGTEQFFGPGTRLTVL.

The J gene is TRBJ2-7, the V gene TRBV5-6; D perhaps matches TRBD2 (8 bases). Trimming stripped 4 bases from V and 4 bases from J, with 21 bases between. CDR3 length: 16 residues. Looked up from germline, CDR1 is SGHDT and CDR2 is YYEEEE. This CDR3 reads CASSPPGGRGPYEQYF. The CDR3 DNA is TGTGCCAGCAGCCCGCCGGGAGGGAGGGGGCCGTACGAGCAGTACTTC.

The V call is TRBV4-1, the J call TRBJ2-7; 13 bases are shared with TRBD2. CDR3 length: 15 amino acids. Germline V gene lookup returns CDR1 MGHRA and CDR2 YSYEKL. J gave up 6 bases and V 1 base, and 3 bases lay outside the gene matches. CDR3 sequence: CASSQGLAGGFEQYF. The CDR3 region has the DNA TGCGCCAGCAGCCAAGGACTAGCGGGAGGTTTCGAGCAGTACTTC.

This chain links TRBV25-1 with TRBJ2-7; 8 bases are shared with TRBD1. The CDR3 contains 15 residues. Looked up from germline, CDR1 is MGHDK and CDR2 is SYGVNS. Trimming removed 5 bases from V and 0 bases from J; junction bases left unmatched: 6. CDR3 in DNA: TGTGCCAGCAGTATGACAGGGGACCTCTCCTACGAGCAGTACTTC. Its translation: CASSMTGDLSYEQYF.

The chain is built from TRBV6-1 and TRBJ2-7; D is ambiguous. The length of the CDR3 is 15 residues. Between the trimmed V and J ends, which lost 6 bases and 0 bases, there was a span of 15 bases. Germline V gene data show CDR1 as MNHNS and CDR2 as SASEGT. DNA for the CDR3: TGTGCCAGCAGCTTGCAAACGGGTAGCTCCTACGAGCAGTACTTC. This translates into CASSLQTGSSYEQYF.

The chain carries TRBV6-5 and TRBJ1-1; D not certain. Between the trimmed V and J ends, which lost 5 bases and 7 bases, there was a span of 5 bases. This CDR3 spans 10 amino acids. Germline values: CDR1 MNHEY, CDR2 SVGAGI. The CDR3 DNA is TGTGCCAGCAGTCGCGGTGAAGCTTTCTTT. This gives the protein CASSRGEAFF.

This clone was counted between two and nine times. The chain carries TRBV15 and TRBJ2-7; D ambiguous. The ends were cut back, 5 bases at V and 3 bases at J, with 5 bases in the middle. The germline gives CDR1 LNHNV, CDR2 YYDKDF (reference sequence). The CDR3 extends over 11 amino acids. CDR3 sequence reads: CATSHNYEQYF. CDR3 DNA sequence: TGTGCCACCAGCCACAACTACGAGCAGTACTTC.

The chain joins TRBV4-1 to TRBJ2-7; D remains unclear. The CDR3 loop spans 14 amino acids. Trimming stripped 1 base from V and 5 bases from J, with 12 bases between. The germline V gene has CDR1 MGHRA and CDR2 YSYEKL. CDR3 nucleotides: TGCGCCAGCAGCCAAGTTACGTTTCGGGACGAGCAGTACTTC. This gives the protein CASSQVTFRDEQYF.

The rearrangement joins TRBV19 to TRBJ2-1; D not certain. Trimming removed 3 bases at V and 6 bases at J, with 12 bases between. Germline loops: CDR1 LNHDA, CDR2 SQIVND (reference sequence). The CDR3 spans 14 residues. CDR3 in DNA: TGTGCCAGTAGTATGAGACCCTCAAGCAATGAGCAGTTCTTC. The encoded protein is CASSMRPSSNEQFF.

V is TRBV9 and J is TRBJ2-1; 9 bases line up with TRBD2. CDR1 is SGDLS, CDR2 YYNGEE, per germline. The CDR3 consists of 16 residues. The junction had 8 bases not matched to a gene; V was cut back by 0 bases and J by 7 bases. The CDR3 here is CASSVGGGTSQNEQFF. The CDR3 DNA reads TGTGCCAGCAGCGTAGGAGGGGGGACTAGCCAGAATGAGCAGTTCTTC.